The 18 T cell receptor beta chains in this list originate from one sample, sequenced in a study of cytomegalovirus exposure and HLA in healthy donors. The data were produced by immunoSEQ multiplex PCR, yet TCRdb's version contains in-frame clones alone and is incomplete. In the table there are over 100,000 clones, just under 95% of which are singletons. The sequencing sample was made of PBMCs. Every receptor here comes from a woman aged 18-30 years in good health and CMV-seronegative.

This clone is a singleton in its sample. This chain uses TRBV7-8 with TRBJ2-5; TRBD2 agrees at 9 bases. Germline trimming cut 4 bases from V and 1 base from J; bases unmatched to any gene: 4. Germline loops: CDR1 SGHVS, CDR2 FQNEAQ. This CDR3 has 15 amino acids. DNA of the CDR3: TGTGCCAGCAGCTACTTAGCGGGAGCCCAAGAGACCCAGTACTTC. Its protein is CASSYLAGAQETQYF.

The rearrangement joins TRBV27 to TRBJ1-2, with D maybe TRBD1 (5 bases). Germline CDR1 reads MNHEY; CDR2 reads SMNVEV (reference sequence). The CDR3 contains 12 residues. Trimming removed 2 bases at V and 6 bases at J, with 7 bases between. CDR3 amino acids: CASSLGGDGYTF. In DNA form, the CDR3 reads TGTGCCAGCAGTTTAGGGGGGGATGGCTACACCTTC.

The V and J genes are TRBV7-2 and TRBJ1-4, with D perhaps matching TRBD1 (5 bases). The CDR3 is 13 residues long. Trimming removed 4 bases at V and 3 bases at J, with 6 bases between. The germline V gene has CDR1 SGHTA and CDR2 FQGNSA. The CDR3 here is CASSWDSNEKLFF. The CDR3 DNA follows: TGTGCCAGCAGCTGGGACTCTAATGAAAAACTGTTTTTT. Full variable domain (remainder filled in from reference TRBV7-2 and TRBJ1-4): GAGVSQSPSNKVTEKGKDVELRCDPISGHTALYWYRQSLGQGLEFLIYFQGNSAPDKSGLPSDRFSAERTGGSVSTLTIQRTQQEDSAVYLCASSWDSNEKLFFGSGTQLSVL.

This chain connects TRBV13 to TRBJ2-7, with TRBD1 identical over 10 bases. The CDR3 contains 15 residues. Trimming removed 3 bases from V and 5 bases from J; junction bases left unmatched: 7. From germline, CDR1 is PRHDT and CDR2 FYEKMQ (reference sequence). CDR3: CASSFGGQGFHEQYF. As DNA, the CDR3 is TGTGCCAGCAGCTTTGGGGGACAGGGGTTCCACGAGCAGTACTTC.

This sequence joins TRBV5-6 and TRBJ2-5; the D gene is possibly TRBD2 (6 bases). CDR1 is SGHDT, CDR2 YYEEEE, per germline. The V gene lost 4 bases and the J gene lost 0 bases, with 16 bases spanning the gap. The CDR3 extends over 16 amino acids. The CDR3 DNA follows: TGTGCCAGCAGCGCACCGCAAGCGGGCTACCAAGAGACCCAGTACTTC. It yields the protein CASSAPQAGYQETQYF.

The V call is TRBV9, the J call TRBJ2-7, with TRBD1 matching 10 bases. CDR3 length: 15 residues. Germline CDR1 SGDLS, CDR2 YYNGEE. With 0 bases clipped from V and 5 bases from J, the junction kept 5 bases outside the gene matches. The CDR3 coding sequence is TGTGCCAGCAGCGTAGGGGGGACAGGGGCCCACGAGCAGTACTTC. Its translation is CASSVGGTGAHEQYF.

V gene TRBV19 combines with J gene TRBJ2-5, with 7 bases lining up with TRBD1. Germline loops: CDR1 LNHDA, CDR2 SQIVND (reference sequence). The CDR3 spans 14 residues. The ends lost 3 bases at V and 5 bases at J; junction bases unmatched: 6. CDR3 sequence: CASSMVRGSETQYF. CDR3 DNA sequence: TGTGCCAGTAGTATGGTCAGGGGGAGTGAGACCCAGTACTTC.

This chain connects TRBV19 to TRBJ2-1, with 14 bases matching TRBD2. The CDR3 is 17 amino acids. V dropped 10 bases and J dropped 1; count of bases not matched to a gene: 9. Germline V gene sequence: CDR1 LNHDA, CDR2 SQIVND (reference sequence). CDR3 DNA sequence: TGTGCCACCGAAGGGACTAGCGGGAGTGTATCCTACAATGAGCAGTTCTTC. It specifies CATEGTSGSVSYNEQFF. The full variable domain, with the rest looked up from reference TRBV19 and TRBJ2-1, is DGGITQSPKYLFRKEGQNVTLSCEQNLNHDAMYWYRQDPGQGLRLIYYSQIVNDFQKGDIAEGYSVSREKKESFPLTVTSAQKNPTAFYLCATEGTSGSVSYNEQFFGPGTRLTVL.

The CDR3 here is CASSPWTGPYEQYF. In nucleotides, the CDR3 is TGTGCCAGCAGCCCATGGACAGGTCCCTACGAGCAGTACTTC. The chain carries TRBV11-3 and TRBJ2-7; 7 nucleotides agree with TRBD1. CDR3 size: 14 residues. Per germline, CDR1 SGHNT and CDR2 YENEEA. V gave up 5 bases and J gave up 2 bases; unmatched junction bases: 6.

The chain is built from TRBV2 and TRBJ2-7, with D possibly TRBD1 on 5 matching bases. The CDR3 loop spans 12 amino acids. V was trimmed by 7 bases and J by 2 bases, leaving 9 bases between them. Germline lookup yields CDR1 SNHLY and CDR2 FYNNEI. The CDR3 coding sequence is TGTGCCAGCACCCCGGACACCTACGAGCAGTACTTC. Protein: CASTPDTYEQYF.

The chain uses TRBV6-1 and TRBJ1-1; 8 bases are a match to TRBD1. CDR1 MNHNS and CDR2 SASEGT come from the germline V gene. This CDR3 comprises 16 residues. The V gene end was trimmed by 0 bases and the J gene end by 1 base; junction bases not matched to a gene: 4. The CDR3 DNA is TGTGCCAGCAGTGAAGCTCGAGGACAGGGGAACACTGAAGCTTTCTTT. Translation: CASSEARGQGNTEAFF.

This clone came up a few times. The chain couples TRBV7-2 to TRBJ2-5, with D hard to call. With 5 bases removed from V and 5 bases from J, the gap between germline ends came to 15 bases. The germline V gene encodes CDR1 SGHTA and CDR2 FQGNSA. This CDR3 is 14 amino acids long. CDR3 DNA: TGTGCCAGCAGCCCGAACCACGGTTCGGAGACCCAGTACTTC. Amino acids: CASSPNHGSETQYF.

This CDR3 reads CASGGIGGRPEQFF. The CDR3 nucleotides are TGTGCCAGCGGGGGTATAGGCGGGAGGCCTGAGCAGTTCTTC. The chain employs TRBV11-2 and TRBJ2-1, with 8 bases aligning to TRBD2. The germline gives CDR1 SGHAT, CDR2 FQNNGV. After removal of 8 bases from V and 9 bases from J, the junction contained 12 bases not matched to a gene. The CDR3 runs 14 residues.

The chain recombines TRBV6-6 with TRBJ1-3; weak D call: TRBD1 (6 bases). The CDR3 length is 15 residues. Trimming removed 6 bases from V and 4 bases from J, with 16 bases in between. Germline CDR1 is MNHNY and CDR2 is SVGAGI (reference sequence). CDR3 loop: CASSLQGTYGNTIYF. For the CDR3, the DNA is TGTGCCAGCAGCCTCCAGGGGACATACGGAAACACCATATATTTT.

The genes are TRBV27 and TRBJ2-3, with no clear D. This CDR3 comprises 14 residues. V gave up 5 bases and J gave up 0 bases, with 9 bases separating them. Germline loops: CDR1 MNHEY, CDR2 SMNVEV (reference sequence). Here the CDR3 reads CASSIISSTDTQYF. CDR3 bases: TGTGCCAGCAGTATTATTAGTAGCACAGATACGCAGTATTTT.

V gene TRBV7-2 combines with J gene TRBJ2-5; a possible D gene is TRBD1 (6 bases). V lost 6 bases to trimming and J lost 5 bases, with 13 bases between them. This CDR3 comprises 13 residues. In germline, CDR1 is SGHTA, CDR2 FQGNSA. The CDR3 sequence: CASSRTAAETQYF. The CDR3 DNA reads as TGTGCCAGCAGTAGGACAGCTGCGGAGACCCAGTACTTC.

CDR3: CASSLTGVGELFF. For the CDR3, the DNA is TGCGCCAGCAGCCTTACAGGGGTCGGGGAGCTGTTTTTT. The chain links TRBV5-1 to TRBJ2-2; 7 bases match TRBD1. The CDR3 is 13 residues long. Germline V CDR1 and CDR2: SGHRS, YFSETQ. After removal of 4 bases from V and 7 bases from J, the junction contained 4 bases not matched to a gene.

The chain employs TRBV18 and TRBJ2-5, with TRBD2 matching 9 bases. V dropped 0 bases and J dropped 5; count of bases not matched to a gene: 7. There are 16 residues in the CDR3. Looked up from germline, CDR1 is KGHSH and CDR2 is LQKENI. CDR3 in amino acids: CASSPPALAGLETQYF. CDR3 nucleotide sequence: TGTGCCAGCTCACCACCGGCGCTAGCGGGACTGGAGACCCAGTACTTC. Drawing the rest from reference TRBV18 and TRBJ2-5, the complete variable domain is NAGVMQNPRHLVRRRGQEARLRCSPMKGHSHVYWYRQLPEEGLKFMVYLQKENIIDESGMPKERFSAEFPKEGPSILRIQQVVRGDSAAYFCASSPPALAGLETQYFGPGTRLLVL.